The clone carrying this TCR beta chain was seen ten or more times. For TCR beta, libraries came from iRepertoire HTBI primers and Arm-PCR of CDR3 regions. TCRdb re-analysed the multiplex PCR reads in MiXCR, keeping a single row per CDR3 protein. The sample lists about 200,000 distinct CDR3 sequences; approximately 19% were seen once. The sample comes from a study of regulatory T cells in long-lasting Graves disease. J lost 7 bases, V lost 6 bases, and 7 bases had no gene match. Germline V gene lookup returns CDR1 SNHLY and CDR2 FYNNEI. There are 14 residues in the CDR3. Described time point: newly diagnosed GD, antithyroid drugs for less than 3 months. The TCR library was made from RNA that had been extracted from PBMCs in TRIzol. These data also formed part of another study, on T cells in Graves' hyperthyroidism and ophthalmopathy.

The rearrangement joins TRBV2 to TRBJ2-1; 9 bases agree with TRBD2. The receptor comes from a woman aged 30 to 39 with Graves disease. Sequencing used peripheral blood mononuclear cells (PBMCs), obtained at new diagnosis, from a patient treated with antithyroid drugs. The CDR3 sequence is CASRAGLAMNEQFF. For the CDR3, the DNA is TGTGCCAGCAGAGCGGGACTAGCTATGAATGAGCAGTTCTTC. The full variable domain, its missing parts supplied by reference TRBV2 and TRBJ2-1, is EPEVTQTPSHQVTQMGQEVILRCVPISNHLYFYWYRQILGQKVEFLVSFYNNEISEKSEIFDDQFSVERPDGSNFTLKIRSTKLEDSAMYFCASRAGLAMNEQFFGPGTRLTVL.